This TCR beta chain was recorded in a study of T cells after yellow fever vaccination. General study results and limits: Repertoires obtained by FACS sorting could include abundant clonotypes that entered as contaminants from the bulk population.

There are a few counts of this clonotype. Its specificity is unknown. The V and J ends lost 2 bases and 7 bases respectively, with 11 bases between them. CDR1 and CDR2 from the germline V gene are DFQATT and SNEGSKA (reference sequence). The CDR3 covers 12 residues. Via MiXCR, TCRdb re-called the 5' RACE reads, giving one row per CDR3 protein. The sample shows 280,000 or so distinct CDR3 sequences, 8.7% of them seen only once. The chain employs TRBV20-1 and TRBJ1-2; D not resolved. This clonotype originated in a man younger than 30 who received the YFV17D yellow fever vaccine. The source material was CD4+ T cells sorted from PBMCs, sampled 5 days after the yellow fever booster vaccination. CDR3 sequence reads: CSARIEGSGYTF. CDR3 coding DNA: TGCAGTGCTAGAATCGAGGGCTCTGGCTACACCTTC.